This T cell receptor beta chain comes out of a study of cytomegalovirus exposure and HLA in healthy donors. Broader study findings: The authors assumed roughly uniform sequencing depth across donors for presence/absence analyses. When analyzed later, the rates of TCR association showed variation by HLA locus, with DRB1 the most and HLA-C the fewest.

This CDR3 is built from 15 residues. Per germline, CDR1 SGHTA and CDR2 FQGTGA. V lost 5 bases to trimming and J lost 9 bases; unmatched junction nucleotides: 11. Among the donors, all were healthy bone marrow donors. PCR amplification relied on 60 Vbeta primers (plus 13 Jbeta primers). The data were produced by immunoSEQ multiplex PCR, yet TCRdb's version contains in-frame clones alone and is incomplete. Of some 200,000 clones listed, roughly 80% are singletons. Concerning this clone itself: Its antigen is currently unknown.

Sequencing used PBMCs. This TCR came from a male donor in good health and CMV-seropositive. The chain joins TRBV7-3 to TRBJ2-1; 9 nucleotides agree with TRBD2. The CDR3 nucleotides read TGTGCCAGCAGCGCGACAGCTAGCGGGGACGGTGAGCAGTTCTTC. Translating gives CASSATASGDGEQFF.